This T cell receptor beta chain is from a study of stem cell transplantation in POMP-related autoinflammatory disease. Only in-frame clones appear in the TCRdb table, and some are missing; sequencing was by immunoSEQ multiplex PCR. The table includes some 30,000 clones, about 91% detected once. Germline V gene data show CDR1 as SNHLY and CDR2 as FYNNEI. The CDR3 runs to 14 residues. The V and J ends lost 11 bases and 0 bases respectively, with 14 bases between them. This material consisted of CD4+ T cells from PBMCs, taken before stem cell transplantation. This sequence originates from a human donor with POMP-related autoinflammation and immune dysregulation (PRAID). The chain combines TRBV2 with TRBJ2-1; D gene unclear. This chain's CDR3 is CAPRERSSYNEQFF. The CDR3 DNA reads TGTGCCCCCCGAGAGAGGAGCTCCTACAATGAGCAGTTCTTC.